This T cell receptor (beta chain) comes out of a study of immune evolution from preneoplasia to lung adenocarcinoma. The method was immunoSEQ multiplex PCR; TCRdb's version includes in-frame clones alone and lacks a portion of them. The table shows several thousand clones, with 80% occurring only once. Per germline, CDR1 SEHNR and CDR2 FQNEAQ (reference sequence). Trimming left V 6 bases short and J 12 bases short, with 26 bases between. The CDR3 covers 16 residues. The genes are TRBV7-9 and TRBJ2-2; D is perhaps TRBD2 (6 bases). This TCR derives from a person aged 50-75 years with lung adenocarcinoma. The sample taken for sequencing was FFPE normal lung tissue adjacent to the tumor. CDR3 amino acids: CASRDRGFGEEGQLFF. CDR3 DNA: TGTGCCAGCAGGGACCGGGGTTTTGGAGAGGAGGGTCAGCTGTTTTTT. Full variable domain (outside the CDR3, taken from reference TRBV7-9 and TRBJ2-2): DTGVSQNPRHKITKRGQNVTFRCDPISEHNRLYWYRQTLGQGPEFLTYFQNEAQLEKSRLLSDRFSAERPKGSFSTLEIQRTEQGDSAMYLCASRDRGFGEEGQLFFGEGSRLTVL.